This T cell receptor beta chain was retrieved from a study of blood T cell repertoires in COVID-19 (dated by TCRdb to between 2020 and 2021). Background for the entire study: The collaborator samples originated in the United States, Italy and Spain and spanned the acute and convalescent phases of COVID-19. The prospective study material was composed of cDNA or gDNA derived from T cells, B-cell-depleted T cells, or PBMCs. Where available, HLA class I and class II types were obtained from metadata supplied by the sample provider rather than from assay-based typing. Subjects who had been exposed to COVID-19, were actively infected with it, or had recovered from it provided the deeply sampled blood TCRbeta repertoires that made up the dataset. A de-identified subject ID, COVID-19 status, age in years and sex were almost always included in the sample metadata. Samples came from the ongoing ImmuneRACE study (first 160 participants) plus 1,254 subjects from 6 global collaborators. The repertoires were released in a freely available public database intended as a resource for research on the immune response to SARS-CoV-2.

One collaborating source in Seattle enrolled patients while the patients were actively infected and followed the patients over time throughout the course of disease. Collaborating institutions collected whole blood in K2EDTA tubes following their own protocols. Collaborator samples were shipped for TCRbeta analysis as frozen whole blood, isolated PBMCs, or DNA extracted from either sample type. TCRbeta CDR3 regions were amplified from genomic DNA by means of the immunoSEQ Assay, a bias-controlled multiplex PCR. Per the original workflow: The number of nucleated cells in each sample was estimated from the amplification of reference gene primers within the assay. Sequence reads were collapsed and filtered to measure the absolute abundance of every unique TCRbeta CDR3 rearrangement. For each sample, productive Simpson clonality was calculated by taking the square root of Simpson's diversity index across productive rearrangements. This is the immuneACCESS table as TCRdb keeps it, with only in-frame sequences that have V and J called. A part of the clones is gone; compared with another copy, unresolved V genes explain less than half, and the rest is unexplained. V and J calls and clone size follow that table, whereas D and trimming were derived from the DNA. The sample has 150,000 to 200,000 clones on record, roughly 84% of them singletons. The ten largest clones add up to around 5.4% of the sample.

Comment on this clone: Its specific antigen is unknown. No per-base quality is available; no much larger clone lies one base away.

The paper as a whole reports these results and caveats: Clinical and demographic metadata were provided uncurated, with the amount varying by source and participant.

The sample was peripheral blood. This TCR was recovered from a woman aged 50 to 60 with COVID-19, enrolled during active disease.

The CDR3 protein: CASSLRLAGEETQYF. The DNA sequence reads TGTGCCAGCAGCCTCCGACTAGCGGGTGAAGAGACCCAGTACTTC. The receptor chain draws on TRBV7-2 and TRBJ2-5, and 10 bases in between align with TRBD2. The germline V gene gives CDR1 as SGHTA and CDR2 as FQGNSA. There are 15 amino acids in the CDR3, from cysteine to phenylalanine inclusive. Only the CDR3 DNA is retained, 45 bases long and in frame from the first base. Relative to germline, V is missing 5 bases and J is missing 3 bases, with 6 bases of the junction outside any gene match.